This T cell receptor (beta chain) comes out of a study of CD8 T cells in Susac syndrome (dated by TCRdb to about 2019). Turning to the overall study: The study used repertoire sequencing to test whether antigen drove CD8+ T cell activation and differentiation in Susac syndrome. The clonality of the CD8+ T cell repertoire was compared across approximately twelve healthy donors, about 14 Susac syndrome patients and around 16 multiple sclerosis patients. What the work shows at the level of the full study, not this receptor alone: The number of individuals in the TCR sequencing and HLA analysis was recognized as being relatively small.

This clonotype has just one count. The antigen it recognizes is unknown. Per-base quality was not reported, and no clone a single base away is much larger than it. On its own, one read is weak support. RNA was extracted with the RNeasy kit and 0.5 to 1 ug was reverse transcribed using random hexamers. The immunoSEQ multiplex PCR assay, which covers 54 Vbeta and 13 Jbeta segments, was used to amplify TCR beta CDR3 regions. To correct PCR amplification bias, a synthetic template baseline was used for both primer optimization and computational correction. The original pipeline was this. Reads were annotated to V, D and J genes according to IMGT and were analyzed with immunoSEQ Analyzer, with only productive sequences retained. Clonality was calculated as one minus the Shannon entropy normalized by log2 of the number of productive unique sequences. For each patient and control, public and private clones were evaluated among the 100 most prevalent clones. Susac-specific clones were defined as absent from healthy and MS cohorts, around 1,000 published viral clones and other ImmuneACCESS disease sequences. Through fastp at Q25 and MiXCR, TCRdb rebuilt clones from the public reads, retaining in-frame beta chains. Entries are consolidated by CDR3 protein sequence, retaining the most common genes and DNA. The V and J calls and clone size come from TCRdb's table, not from the authors' own analysis. Across this sample there are around 80,000 distinct CDR3 sequences, with 85% to 95% seen only once. The ten biggest clones cover roughly 0.24% of the sample.

Peripheral blood CD8+ and CD4+ T cells from healthy donors, Susac syndrome patients and multiple sclerosis patients were profiled using high-throughput TCR beta sequencing. The healthy donors served as controls matched for age and sex. Bulk CD8+ and CD4+ T cells were purified by magnetic negative isolation, whereas CD8+ TEMRA cells were enriched by FACS. Blood was collected in EDTA tubes and processed within 24 hours, with PBMCs isolated through density gradient centrifugation. PBMCs intended for TCR sequencing were frozen in liquid nitrogen and were later thawed in a 37 degrees C water bath. The sorted or isolated CD4+, CD8+ and CD8+ TEMRA cells had a purity of 90% or higher. This receptor was identified in a human donor in good health. The specimen sequenced was CD8+ T cells from PBMCs.

The nucleotide sequence reads TGTGCCAGCAGCCAAGATATCCGGGACAGAGACAATGAAAAACTGTTTTTT. This gives the protein CASSQDIRDRDNEKLFF. In this chain, TRBV14 is recombined with TRBJ1-4, with 7 bases aligning to TRBD1. The CDR3 holds 17 amino acids from the cysteine to the phenylalanine. Kept here is only the CDR3 DNA, which spans 51 bases and is read in frame from base 1. CDR1 and CDR2 are drawn from the germline V gene: SGHDN, FVKESK. V is trimmed back by 0 bases and J by 5 bases, and the junction contains 9 bases that no gene match accounts for.